Shown below are 4 T cell receptor beta chains from a single sample sequenced in a study of OX40 agonist ivuxolimab in advanced cancers. Data came from immunoSEQ multiplex PCR; TCRdb stores just in-frame clones and leaves some out. Of about 83,000 clones listed, about 89% are singletons. Sequencing was performed on CD4+ or CD8+ T cells sorted from blood, taken in a trial of the OX40 agonist ivuxolimab. The receptors stem from an adult with an advanced solid tumor such as melanoma, head and neck, liver or kidney cancer.

Regarding this clone: Other DNA sequences of this sample code for an identical CDR3. V gene TRBV20-1 combines with J gene TRBJ2-1; D is uncertain. V lost 6 bases and J 7 bases, leaving 10 bases between the germline ends. This CDR3 is built from 11 residues. Germline loops: CDR1 DFQATT, CDR2 SNEGSKA (reference sequence). DNA for the CDR3: TGCAGTGCACCGTCCGGGAATGAGCAGTTCTTC. Translation: CSAPSGNEQFF.

The rearrangement joins TRBV4-2 to TRBJ1-1; no firm D call. The CDR3 runs to 13 residues. The germline V gene encodes CDR1 LGHNA and CDR2 YNFKEQ. V was cut by 4 bases and J by 3 bases, with 9 bases left in between. CDR3 sequence: CASSPPPHTEAFF. The CDR3 DNA reads TGTGCCAGCAGCCCCCCTCCCCACACTGAAGCTTTCTTT.

The CDR3 is CSVSGGNTDTQYF. DNA for the CDR3: TGCAGCGTTAGCGGGGGGAACACAGATACGCAGTATTTT. The rearrangement links TRBV29-1 to TRBJ2-3, with 9 bases fitting TRBD2. The CDR3 is 13 amino acids. Trimming at V came to 5 bases and at J to 2 bases, leaving 2 bases not matched to a gene. Germline V gene lookup returns CDR1 SQVTM and CDR2 ANQGSEA.

This chain joins TRBV15 and TRBJ2-1; 9 positions match TRBD2. CDR1 LNHNV and CDR2 YYDKDF come from the germline V gene (reference sequence). The CDR3 is 18 amino acids. The V segment lost 3 bases and the J segment 0 bases; nucleotides outside the gene matches: 9. CDR3 in amino acids: CATSSSSGGLSSYNEQFF. In DNA, the CDR3 is TGTGCCACCAGCAGCAGTAGCGGGGGATTGTCCTCCTACAATGAGCAGTTCTTC.